The sequence of this T cell receptor (beta chain) was determined in a study of regulatory T cells in long-lasting Graves disease. Study at large: Graves' patients who were just diagnosed had used antithyroid drugs for under 3 months.

With iRepertoire HTBI primers and Arm-PCR of CDR3 regions, TCR beta libraries were built. TCRdb fed the multiplex PCR reads into MiXCR, producing one record per CDR3 protein. The sample holds approximately 560,000 distinct CDR3 sequences, about 16% seen once. This clonotype was recorded at least ten times. Time point meaning: newly diagnosed GD, antithyroid drugs for less than 3 months. Following extraction of RNA from PBMCs, that RNA was used to make the TCR library. The same data also contributed to another study, on T cells in Graves' hyperthyroidism and ophthalmopathy.

The source material was peripheral blood mononuclear cells (PBMCs), sampled at new diagnosis, from a patient treated with antithyroid drugs. The origin of this receptor is a man aged 18 to 35 with Graves disease.

The CDR3 coding sequence is TGCAGTGCCGCCCTCGCGGGAGTTCGATCCTACGAGCAGTACTTC. As protein: CSAALAGVRSYEQYF. V is TRBV20-1 and J is TRBJ2-7; 7 bases match TRBD2. Trimming cost V 6 bases and J 1 base; bases outside gene matches: 12. Looked up from germline, CDR1 is DFQATT and CDR2 is SNEGSKA (reference sequence). The CDR3 has 15 amino acids.